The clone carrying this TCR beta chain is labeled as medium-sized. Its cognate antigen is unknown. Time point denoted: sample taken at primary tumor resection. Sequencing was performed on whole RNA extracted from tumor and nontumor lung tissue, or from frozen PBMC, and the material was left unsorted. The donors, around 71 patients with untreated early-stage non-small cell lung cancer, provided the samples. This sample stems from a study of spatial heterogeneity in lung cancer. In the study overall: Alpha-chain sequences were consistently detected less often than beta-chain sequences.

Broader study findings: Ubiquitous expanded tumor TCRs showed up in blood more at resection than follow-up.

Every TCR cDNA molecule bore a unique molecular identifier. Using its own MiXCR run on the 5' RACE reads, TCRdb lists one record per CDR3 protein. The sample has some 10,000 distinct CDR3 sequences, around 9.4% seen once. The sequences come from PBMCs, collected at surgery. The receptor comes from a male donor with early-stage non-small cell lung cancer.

CDR3 DNA sequence: TGTGCCAGCAGCTTCTCGGGACTAGCGGGGGAAGACACCGGGGAGCTGTTTTTT. Its protein is CASSFSGLAGEDTGELFF. The chain is built from TRBV13 and TRBJ2-2; 14 bases line up with TRBD2. The V gene's germline CDR1 is PRHDT and CDR2 FYEKMQ (reference sequence). This CDR3 spans 18 amino acids. V lost 3 bases to trimming and J lost 3 bases; unmatched junction nucleotides: 6.